The present TCR beta chain was sequenced within a study of T cells after yellow fever vaccination. To note about this clonotype: Just one base apart from a much larger clone, this may be a read error.

In making TCR cDNA, 5'RACE template switching added a universal primer site and UMIs to it. MiXCR, applied by TCRdb to the 5' RACE reads, yields one record per CDR3 protein. The sample yields roughly 140,000 distinct CDR3 sequences, 7.7% seen once. The CDR3 is 17 amino acids. The germline gives CDR1 SGHTA, CDR2 FQGNSA. This receptor was taken from a man aged 25-45 years who received the YFV17D yellow fever vaccine. The V and J genes are TRBV7-2 and TRBJ2-1; 8 bases align to TRBD2. This sample comprised CD4+ T cells sorted from PBMCs, obtained 5 days after the yellow fever booster vaccination. This CDR3 is CASSGNRAGGHNNEQLF. CDR3 DNA: TGTGCCAGCAGCGGGAATAGGGCGGGAGGCCACAACAATGAGCAGTTATTC.